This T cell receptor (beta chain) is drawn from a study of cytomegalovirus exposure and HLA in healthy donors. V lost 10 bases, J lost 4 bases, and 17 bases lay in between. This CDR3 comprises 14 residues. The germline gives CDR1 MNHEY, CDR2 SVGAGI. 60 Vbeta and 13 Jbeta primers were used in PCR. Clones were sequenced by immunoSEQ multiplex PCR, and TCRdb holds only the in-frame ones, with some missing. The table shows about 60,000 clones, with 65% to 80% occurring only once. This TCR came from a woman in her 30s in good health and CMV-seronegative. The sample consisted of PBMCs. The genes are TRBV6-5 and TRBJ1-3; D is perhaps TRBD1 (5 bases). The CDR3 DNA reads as TGTGCCACCAGGAAGGAGGGGTCCGGAAACACCATATATTTT. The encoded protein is CATRKEGSGNTIYF.